These T cell receptor beta chains were read from a single sample in a study of cytomegalovirus exposure and HLA in healthy donors. The assay was immunoSEQ multiplex PCR, and TCRdb's table has in-frame clones only and misses some. The sample consists of about 79,000 clones, 67% of them appearing once. Sequenced material: PBMCs. The receptors come from a woman between 50 and 59 years old in good health and CMV-seropositive. CDR3s include the opening cysteine and the closing phenylalanine or tryptophan. The order of the fields is V gene, J gene, clone size, CDR3 protein. Clone size is given for some rows only: seen once, a few or many times, or a class if the clone is expanded.

>TRBV28|TRBJ2-5|few
CASVGTSGAWTQYF
>TRBV11-2|TRBJ2-5|NA
CASSPPTGDLKETQYF
>TRBV6-6|TRBJ2-3|few
CASTQITRPDTQYF
>TRBV25-1|TRBJ1-6|NA
CASSDADSNSPLHF
>TRBV7-2|TRBJ1-4|few
CASSLGPRGWGTNEKLFF
>TRBV19|TRBJ2-2|once
CASSKGLDTGELFF
>TRBV6-5|TRBJ2-2|NA
CASSPTTVRTGELFF
>TRBV7-7|TRBJ1-6|NA
CASSLRTGLNSPLHF
>TRBV5-1|TRBJ2-1|few
CASSSRTSGGPHNNEQFF
>TRBV9|TRBJ2-1|once
CASSQFSINEQFF
>TRBV21-1|TRBJ2-5|NA
CASNPSRGGARRDRQETQYF
>TRBV7-9|TRBJ1-1|NA
CSSNTVNTEAFF
>TRBV6-4|TRBJ1-5|NA
CASSQDYSNQPQHF
>TRBV14|TRBJ1-1|NA
CASSLRLQDTEAFF
>TRBV6-1|TRBJ1-6|NA
CASSDHIMTGGKNSPLHF
>TRBV5-1|TRBJ2-1|NA
CASSWRPDSYNEQFF
>TRBV28|TRBJ1-5|NA
CASSSTPDSFYNQPQHF
>TRBV7-6|TRBJ2-5|NA
CASSSGQGGLETQYF
>TRBV11-2|TRBJ1-2|NA
CASSLGAGGPLYGYTF
>TRBV19|TRBJ2-5|NA
CASSPPGAPSETQYF
>TRBV7-8|TRBJ1-1|few
CASSSWAGANTEAFF
>TRBV12-5|TRBJ1-2|NA
CASGQQGFAYGYTF
>TRBV4-2|TRBJ2-5|NA
CASSQERGETQYF
>TRBV27|TRBJ1-3|NA
CASSLEGSDTIYF
>TRBV15|TRBJ2-1|few
CATSIAYNEQFF